The text below deals with one TCR beta chain. The sample originates from a study of cytomegalovirus exposure and HLA in healthy donors. This CDR3 spans 11 amino acids. CDR1 and CDR2 (germline): SGHAT, FQNNGV. V lost 5 bases, J lost 12 bases, and 14 bases lay in between. Profiled with immunoSEQ multiplex PCR; TCRdb holds only in-frame clones, not every one. The profile shows approximately 97,000 clones, approximately 93% of them singletons. This chain joins TRBV11-2 and TRBJ2-7, with D possibly TRBD1 on 6 matching bases. The sequenced sample consisted of PBMCs. The source is a woman in her thirties in good health and CMV-seropositive. CDR3 bases: TGTGCCAGCAGCCGAGGGGGAGCGGCGTACTTC. The encoded protein is CASSRGGAAYF.